The 8 T cell receptor beta chains below all came from one sample that was sequenced in a study of shared clonotypes between healthy human individuals. The repertoire was sequenced with immunoSEQ multiplex PCR; TCRdb's copy has only in-frame clones and lacks some. The sample has fewer than 550,000 clones, roughly 79% seen once; the top ten hold under 15%. Specimen: PBMCs. These receptors originate from a woman aged 40 to 55 in good health. Some clones in this sample may be carry-over from other donors' samples.

This rearrangement joins TRBV10-3 to TRBJ2-7; 11 bases map to TRBD2. The CDR3 sequence is 15 residues long. V trimming: 6 bases; J trimming: 6 bases; junction bases outside the gene matches: 10. Per germline, CDR1 ENHRY and CDR2 SYGVKD. As DNA, the CDR3 is TGTGCCATCAGGGCACTAGCGGGAGCCAGGGGCGAGCAGTACTTC. This codes for CAIRALAGARGEQYF.

The chain recombines TRBV4-1 with TRBJ2-7; 12 nucleotides match TRBD1. The CDR3 spans 14 residues. Trimming removed 4 bases from V and 7 bases from J; junction bases left unmatched: 5. Germline values: CDR1 MGHRA, CDR2 YSYEKL. Here the CDR3 reads CASSRGQGAGEQYF. In DNA, the CDR3 is TGCGCCAGCAGCCGGGGACAGGGGGCGGGAGAGCAGTACTTC.

The chain couples TRBV14 to TRBJ1-1; maybe TRBD1 (6 bases). CDR1 is SGHDN and CDR2 is FVKESK in the germline V gene. This CDR3 region has 15 residues. V lost 4 bases and J 2 bases, leaving 14 bases between the germline ends. CDR3 in DNA: TGTGCCAGCAGCCTAACGACAGGTTTAAACACTGAAGCTTTCTTT. As protein: CASSLTTGLNTEAFF.

J is TRBJ1-1 and V is TRBV19; unclear D gene. Germline CDR1 is LNHDA and CDR2 is SQIVND (reference sequence). The CDR3 has 11 residues. V gave up 7 bases and J gave up 10 bases, with 13 bases separating them. CDR3 DNA: TGTGCCAGTATGGAAAGAGGTCGAGCTTTCTTT. It is translated as CASMERGRAFF.

The sample holds a few counts of this clone. CDR3 nucleotide sequence: TGTGCCAGCACCCGGACAGGGAACACTGAAGCTTTCTTT. Its translation is CASTRTGNTEAFF. This chain joins TRBV18 and TRBJ1-1, with 7 bases fitting TRBD1. Germline assignment: CDR1 KGHSH and CDR2 LQKENI. The V and J ends lost 8 bases and 1 base, in that order; junction bases with no gene match: 4. CDR3 length equals 13 residues.

J is TRBJ1-2 and V is TRBV28, with D uncertain. From germline, CDR1 is MDHEN and CDR2 SYDVKM. Deletions cut 6 bases from V and 3 bases from J, with 14 bases between. The CDR3 spans 14 residues. As DNA, the CDR3 is TGTGCCAGCAGCAAGCGTTCGGGATACTATGGCTACACCTTC. Its translation is CASSKRSGYYGYTF.

The chain links TRBV28 to TRBJ2-7; 11 positions match TRBD1. Per the germline V gene, CDR1 is MDHEN and CDR2 is SYDVKM. This CDR3 is built from 15 residues. V shed 2 bases, J shed 3 bases, and the junction held 3 bases outside the gene matches. CDR3 bases: TGTGCCAGCAGTTTAGCCGGGACAGGGGGCTACGAGCAGTACTTC. Translating it yields CASSLAGTGGYEQYF.

Notes on this clone: This specimen includes other DNA sequences encoding the same CDR3. V is TRBV9 and J is TRBJ1-2, with D possibly TRBD1 on 5 matching bases. Trimming pared 0 bases from V and 4 bases from J, leaving 7 bases between. The CDR3 extends over 13 amino acids. Germline CDR1 SGDLS, CDR2 YYNGEE. CDR3 region: CASSVGGGYGYTF. The CDR3 DNA reads TGTGCCAGCAGCGTAGGCGGGGGCTATGGCTACACCTTC.